One sample yielded the 20 T cell receptor beta chains listed below, sequenced in a study of shared clonotypes between healthy human individuals. Only CD45RO-negative cells positively selected for CCR7 counted as naive CD8 cells, so terminally differentiated effector memory CD45RA+ cells were excluded. The repertoire was sequenced with immunoSEQ multiplex PCR; TCRdb's copy has only in-frame clones and lacks some. The sample includes some 2 million clones, around 96% seen only once; the top ten take 0.9% to 1.4%. The specimen sequenced was naive CD8+ T cells sorted from blood. The source of these receptors is a man aged 18 to 35 in good health.

With respect to this clone: A much larger clone lies one base from this, so it may be a read error. This chain links TRBV7-2 with TRBJ2-7; D is undetermined. V lost 2 bases and J 3 bases, leaving 2 bases between the germline ends. The CDR3 is made up of 11 amino acids. CDR1 is SGHTA and CDR2 is FQGNSA in the germline V gene. CDR3 nucleotide sequence: TGTGCCAGCAGCTTAATCTACGAGCAGTACTTC. Its translation is CASSLIYEQYF.

This chain joins TRBV9 and TRBJ2-3, with 9 bases matching TRBD2. Germline CDR1 and CDR2: SGDLS and YYNGEE. V gave up 4 bases and J gave up 5 bases; unmatched junction bases: 8. This CDR3 is built from 15 residues. The CDR3 region is CASSISGSYEDTQYF. The CDR3 nucleotides read TGTGCCAGCAGCATTAGCGGGAGTTATGAAGATACGCAGTATTTT.

V is TRBV19 and J is TRBJ2-7, with D possibly being TRBD1 or TRBD2 (5 bases each). Trimming left V 3 bases short and J 1 base short, with 13 bases between. Germline V gene lookup returns CDR1 LNHDA and CDR2 SQIVND (reference sequence). This CDR3 spans 15 amino acids. In nucleotides, the CDR3 is TGTGCCAGTAGTATGGCGAGGGACGGGTCCTACGAGCAGTACTTC. It yields the protein CASSMARDGSYEQYF.

This clone has just one count. This sequence joins TRBV5-8 and TRBJ2-7; D not certain. This CDR3 spans 12 amino acids. Trimming shortened V by 1 base and J by 4 bases, and 6 bases separated the two germline ends. CDR1 SGHTS and CDR2 YDEGEE come from the germline V gene. The CDR3 loop reads CASSLLEYEQYF. The CDR3 bases are TGTGCCAGCAGCTTGCTAGAATACGAGCAGTACTTC.

This chain joins TRBV7-9 and TRBJ2-5; D not resolved. V dropped 5 bases and J dropped 1 base, with 14 bases sitting between them. Germline V gene data show CDR1 as SEHNR and CDR2 as FQNEAQ (reference sequence). The CDR3 has 15 amino acids. Written as DNA, the CDR3 is TGTGCCAGCAGCGCCGATAGGGCAGTCCAAGAGACCCAGTACTTC. Translation gives CASSADRAVQETQYF.

The chain carries TRBV27 and TRBJ1-4, with TRBD1 as a possible D gene (5 bases). In germline, CDR1 is MNHEY, CDR2 SMNVEV (reference sequence). Trimming cost V 7 bases and J 3 bases, with 15 bases left between them. The CDR3 contains 15 residues. The CDR3 is CASKSRGIPNEKLFF. In DNA form, the CDR3 reads TGTGCCAGCAAATCTCGGGGGATTCCTAATGAAAAACTGTTTTTT.

This chain uses TRBV29-1 with TRBJ1-1; D is uncertain. The CDR3 has 12 residues. Looked up from germline, CDR1 is SQVTM and CDR2 is ANQGSEA. V gave up 1 base and J gave up 6 bases, with 9 bases separating them. The CDR3 DNA sequence: TGCAGCGTTGAAGGGGCGCCTCCTGAAGCTTTCTTT. It codes for CSVEGAPPEAFF. Filled out from reference TRBV29-1 and TRBJ1-1, the complete variable domain reads SAVISQKPSRDICQRGTSLTIQCQVDSQVTMMFWYRQQPGQSLTLIATANQGSEATYESGFVIDKFPISRPNLTFSTLTVSNMSPEDSSIYLCSVEGAPPEAFFGQGTRLTVV.

This sequence joins TRBV4-3 and TRBJ2-1, with 7 bases identical to TRBD1. Germline V gene lookup returns CDR1 LGHNA and CDR2 YSLEER. The CDR3 spans 17 residues. V lost 0 bases and J lost 2; bases outside the gene matches: 7. The CDR3 coding sequence is TGCGCCAGCAGCCAAGATTGGCGACAGGGCGCCTACAATGAGCAGTTCTTC. It yields the protein CASSQDWRQGAYNEQFF.

This chain joins TRBV19 and TRBJ2-7; D unresolved. This CDR3 has 15 amino acids. The V end lost 5 bases, the J end lost 0 bases, and 14 bases lay between the germline ends. Germline V CDR1 and CDR2: LNHDA, SQIVND (reference sequence). DNA for the CDR3: TGTGCCAGTAGTGAGTGGGCTTCCAGCTCCTACGAGCAGTACTTC. Translating gives CASSEWASSSYEQYF.

The chain couples TRBV27 to TRBJ2-1; 9 bases align to TRBD2. This CDR3 spans 14 amino acids. CDR1 and CDR2 from the germline V gene are MNHEY and SMNVEV (reference sequence). V shed 5 bases, J shed 4 bases, and the junction held 3 bases outside the gene matches. CDR3 sequence: CASSGAGGYNEQFF. CDR3 nucleotide sequence: TGTGCCAGCAGTGGCGCGGGAGGGTACAATGAGCAGTTCTTC.

The rearrangement links TRBV5-4 to TRBJ2-6; D remains unclear. Germline CDR1 SGHNT, CDR2 YYREEE (reference sequence). V dropped 5 bases and J dropped 2 bases, with 14 bases sitting between them. The CDR3 spans 16 residues. The CDR3 spells CASRPTKGAGANVLTF. CDR3 DNA sequence: TGTGCCAGCAGACCCACCAAGGGCGCTGGGGCCAACGTCCTGACTTTC.

With respect to this clone: One end of the junction varies from germline; a read error may be responsible. The chain uses TRBV7-7 and TRBJ2-5; possibly TRBD1 or TRBD2 for D (5 bases each). Germline values: CDR1 SSHAT, CDR2 FNYEAQ (reference sequence). There are 15 residues in the CDR3. The chain's CDR3 is CASSLGVTTRKTQYF. The CDR3, as DNA: TGTGCTAGCAGCTTAGGGGTGACCACTAGGAAGACCCAGTACTTC.

This chain links TRBV30 with TRBJ2-7; TRBD2 aligns across 10 bases. Germline CDR1 reads GTSNPN; CDR2 reads SVGIG (reference sequence). Trimming at V came to 3 bases and at J to 4 bases, leaving 6 bases not matched to a gene. The CDR3 totals 14 residues. CDR3 in DNA: TGTGCCTGGAGCGCTAGCGGGAGCCCGTACGAGCAGTACTTC. Amino acid sequence: CAWSASGSPYEQYF.

This CDR3 reads CASSLDAAPREQYF. The CDR3 DNA reads TGTGCCAGCAGCTTAGATGCGGCCCCAAGGGAGCAGTACTTC. The chain has TRBV7-9 and TRBJ2-7; the D is unclear. The V end lost 1 base, the J end lost 7 bases, and 14 bases lay between the germline ends. CDR1 is SEHNR, CDR2 FQNEAQ, per germline (reference sequence). The CDR3 is 14 amino acids.

The chain has TRBV4-1 and TRBJ2-3, with TRBD2 as a possible D gene (6 bases). This CDR3 region has 15 residues. CDR1 and CDR2 from the germline V gene are MGHRA and YSYEKL. Trimming stripped 3 bases from V and 0 bases from J, with 10 bases between. CDR3 nucleotides: TGCGCCAGCAGCCAGGTAGCGGCTAGCACAGATACGCAGTATTTT. Its protein product is CASSQVAASTDTQYF.

The rearrangement joins TRBV28 to TRBJ2-7; tentatively, D is TRBD1 (7 bases). The CDR3 loop spans 14 amino acids. Germline CDR1 is MDHEN and CDR2 is SYDVKM. Trimming removed 4 bases at V and 6 bases at J, with 16 bases between. CDR3 sequence reads: CASSYQGGLGEQYF. CDR3 nucleotides: TGTGCCAGCAGTTATCAGGGGGGCTTGGGCGAGCAGTACTTC. Together with reference TRBV28 and TRBJ2-7, the CDR3 gives the full variable domain: DVKVTQSSRYLVKRTGEKVFLECVQDMDHENMFWYRQDPGLGLRLIYFSYDVKMKEKGDIPEGYSVSREKKERFSLILESASTNQTSMYLCASSYQGGLGEQYFGPGTRLTVT.

V usage is TRBV27 and J usage is TRBJ2-3; possible D gene TRBD1, 6 bases. With 3 bases removed from V and 1 base from J, the gap between germline ends came to 14 bases. This CDR3 has 16 residues. The germline gives CDR1 MNHEY, CDR2 SMNVEV (reference sequence). DNA for the CDR3: TGTGCCAGCAGTTTGATGGGGGCCCTGGGCACAGATACGCAGTATTTT. Protein sequence: CASSLMGALGTDTQYF.

V gene TRBV7-2 combines with J gene TRBJ1-5, with TRBD1 identical over 8 bases. Per the germline V gene, CDR1 is SGHTA and CDR2 is FQGNSA. The CDR3 is made up of 15 amino acids. V shed 2 bases and J 3 bases; nucleotides not matched to a gene: 3. The CDR3 sequence: CASSLRGQDNQPQHF. In DNA form, the CDR3 reads TGTGCCAGCAGCTTAAGGGGACAGGACAATCAGCCCCAGCATTTT. The entire variable domain, with the rest obtained from reference TRBV7-2 and TRBJ1-5, is as follows: GAGVSQSPSNKVTEKGKDVELRCDPISGHTALYWYRQSLGQGLEFLIYFQGNSAPDKSGLPSDRFSAERTGGSVSTLTIQRTQQEDSAVYLCASSLRGQDNQPQHFGDGTRLSIL.

J is TRBJ1-4 and V is TRBV6-5, with 8 bases that match TRBD1. CDR1 MNHEY and CDR2 SVGAGI come from the germline V gene. The CDR3 length is 14 residues. V shed 6 bases, J shed 7 bases, and the junction held 7 bases outside the gene matches. CDR3 residues: CASSSDRGGEKLFF. The CDR3 nucleotides read TGTGCCAGCAGCTCCGACAGGGGTGGTGAAAAACTGTTTTTT.

Worth noting for this clone: Other DNA sequences from this sample encode an identical CDR3 as well. CDR3 bases: TGTGCCAGCAGTTACGGGGCAGGATATGGCTACACCTTC. This translates into CASSYGAGYGYTF. The V call is TRBV6-5, the J call TRBJ1-2, with D perhaps TRBD1 (5 bases). The CDR3 has 13 residues. Per the germline V gene, CDR1 is MNHEY and CDR2 is SVGAGI. V lost 2 bases, J lost 5 bases, and 9 bases lay in between.